These 4 T cell receptor beta chains were all obtained from the same sample, sequenced in a study of blood T cell repertoires in COVID-19 (dated by TCRdb to between 2020 and 2021). The library was obtained by the immunoSEQ multiplex PCR assay. Drawn from immuneACCESS, this table holds only the in-frame rearrangements with V and J called that TCRdb kept. Clones are partly lost; checked studies trace under half to an unresolved V gene and leave the rest unexplained. The sample has more than 350,000 clones on record, roughly nine tenths of them singletons. The ten largest account for 0.95% to 1.1% of the sample. The sequencing input was PBMCs or T cells enriched from blood (not recorded which). All receptors derive from a man between 18 and 29 years old who had recovered from COVID-19.

The gene calls are TRBV5-4 and TRBJ2-3, with 9 bases matching TRBD1. The germline CDR1 and CDR2 sequences are SGHNT and YYREEE (reference sequence). V was pared by 4 bases and J by 6 bases, with 12 bases of the junction left unmatched. There are 16 residues in the CDR3. Here the CDR3 DNA reads TGTGCCAGCAGCCCCACCTCGGGACAGGGAACGGATACGCAGTATTTT. It specifies CASSPTSGQGTDTQYF.

This clone appeared once. The gene calls are TRBV19 and TRBJ1-5; 9 nucleotides align to TRBD1. The germline V gene encodes CDR1 LNHDA and CDR2 SQIVND (reference sequence). CDR3 length: 15 amino acids. Trimming took 9 bases from V and 7 from J; bases not matched to a gene: 13. The CDR3 DNA is TGTGCCAGCGAACCCGGGACAGGGTCGACGCAGCCCCAGCATTTT. It translates to CASEPGTGSTQPQHF.

CDR3: CATREDGVSSYEQYF. CDR3 DNA: TGTGCCACCAGAGAGGATGGAGTAAGCTCCTACGAGCAGTACTTC. This chain joins TRBV15 and TRBJ2-7; D gene uncertain. The germline gives CDR1 LNHNV, CDR2 YYDKDF (reference sequence). Trimming removed 6 bases at V and 0 bases at J, with 15 bases between. The CDR3 contains 15 residues. The entire variable domain, with the rest obtained from reference TRBV15 and TRBJ2-7, is as follows: DAMVIQNPRYQVTQFGKPVTLSCSQTLNHNVMYWYQQKSSQAPKLLFHYYDKDFNNEADTPDNFQSRRPNTSFCFLDIRSPGLGDTAMYLCATREDGVSSYEQYFGPGTRLTVT.

This chain links TRBV5-5 with TRBJ1-2; the match to TRBD1 covers 7 bases. The length of the CDR3 is 13 residues. Unmatched junction bases numbered 4, after V lost 4 bases and J lost 4 bases. Per germline, CDR1 SGHKS and CDR2 YYEKEE (reference sequence). The CDR3 here is CASSLGTVYGYTF. DNA for the CDR3: TGTGCCAGCAGCCTGGGGACAGTCTATGGCTACACCTTC. The full variable domain, its missing parts supplied by reference TRBV5-5 and TRBJ1-2, is DAGVTQSPTHLIKTRGQQVTLRCSPISGHKSVSWYQQVLGQGPQFIFQYYEKEERGRGNFPDRFSARQFPNYSSELNVNALLLGDSALYLCASSLGTVYGYTFGSGTRLTVV.